Listed below are T cell receptor beta chains from one sample, sequenced in a study of blood T cell repertoires in COVID-19. The protocol was immunoSEQ multiplex PCR, while the TCRdb copy is restricted to in-frame clones and leaves out a portion. The repertoire holds 25,000 to 30,000 clones, with 89% as singletons. The sample comprised peripheral blood. The receptors were sampled from a human donor with acute or convalescent COVID-19. The donor label of this sample is uncertain. CDR3s include the opening cysteine and the closing phenylalanine or tryptophan. The D gene is left open where the match is weak. Where a row states a size, it is once, few, many or the class of an expanded clone; other rows omit it.

j_call clone_size v_call d_call cdr3_aa cdr3_nt
TRBJ2-1 NA TRBV7-3 TRBD2 CASSLAGSEQFF TGTGCCAGCAGCCTAGCGGGAAGTGAGCAGTTCTTC
TRBJ1-1 NA TRBV5-8 TRBD1 CATRRGRDTEAFF TGTGCCACCAGAAGGGGGCGGGACACTGAAGCTTTCTTT
TRBJ1-5 NA TRBV7-2 TRBD1 CASSLRQGQPQHF TGTGCCAGCAGCCTCCGACAGGGTCAGCCCCAGCATTTT
TRBJ1-6 NA TRBV19 NA CASTVQSGNSPLHF TGTGCCAGTACCGTCCAGTCGGGGAATTCACCCCTCCACTTT
TRBJ2-1 once TRBV7-2 TRBD2 CASSLGAASGGAEQFF TGTGCCAGCAGCTTAGGGGCGGCTAGCGGGGGGGCTGAGCAGTTCTTC
TRBJ1-6 NA TRBV12-3/TRBV12-4 NA CASSFDGRSPLHF TGTGCCAGCAGTTTCGATGGCCGCTCACCCCTCCACTTT
TRBJ2-1 NA TRBV7-2 TRBD2 CASRLAGRNEQFF TGTGCCAGCAGACTAGCGGGACGCAATGAGCAGTTCTTC
TRBJ2-1 NA TRBV18 NA CASSPEQTYNEQFF TGTGCCAGCTCACCTGAACAGACCTACAATGAGCAGTTCTTC
TRBJ1-2 NA TRBV28 NA CASRRTATNYGYTF TGTGCCAGCAGGAGGACAGCCACTAACTATGGCTACACCTTC
TRBJ1-1 NA TRBV18 TRBD1 CASSEQTGRNTEAFF TGTGCCAGCTCAGAACAGACAGGGAGGAACACTGAAGCTTTCTTT
TRBJ1-4 NA TRBV28 NA CAAASVNEKLFF TGTGCTGCAGCCAGCGTTAATGAAAAACTGTTTTTT
TRBJ1-2 NA TRBV6-5 NA CASSYSRRGAGGYTF TGTGCCAGCAGTTACTCGAGGCGGGGGGCTGGCGGCTACACCTTC
TRBJ2-6 NA TRBV6-5 NA CASLGANVLTF TGTGCCAGCCTTGGGGCCAACGTCCTGACTTTC
TRBJ1-5 NA TRBV3-1/TRBV3-2 TRBD1 CASSQARGSNQPQHF TGTGCCAGCAGCCAAGCCAGGGGGAGCAATCAGCCCCAGCATTTT
TRBJ1-2 NA TRBV7-2 NA CASSFTGFYGYTF TGTGCCAGCAGCTTCACAGGGTTCTATGGCTACACCTTC
TRBJ1-2 NA TRBV15 TRBD1 CATSRGGQGILYGYTF TGTGCCACCAGCAGGGGGGGACAGGGAATTCTCTATGGCTACACCTTC
TRBJ2-2 NA TRBV29-1 TRBD2 CSVRRESNTGELFF TGCAGCGTTCGGCGGGAGAGCAACACCGGGGAGCTGTTTTTT
TRBJ2-1 once TRBV15 NA CATSGASRLGGAYHNEQFF TGTGCCACCAGCGGAGCATCAAGGTTAGGGGGGGCTTATCACAATGAGCAGTTCTTC
TRBJ2-1 once TRBV5-1 TRBD2 CASGSGGVYNEQFF TGCGCCAGCGGTAGCGGGGGGGTCTACAATGAGCAGTTCTTC
TRBJ2-7 NA TRBV3-1/TRBV3-2 NA CASSQGGGRSLNYEQYF TGTGCCAGCAGCCAAGGGGGGGGGCGCAGCTTGAACTACGAGCAGTACTTC
TRBJ2-5 NA TRBV30 TRBD1 CAWSVGDRVVETQYF TGTGCCTGGAGTGTAGGGGACAGGGTAGTGGAGACCCAGTACTTC
TRBJ1-2 NA TRBV5-6 NA CASSAANGGYGYTF TGTGCCAGCAGCGCCGCGAATGGGGGGTATGGCTACACCTTC
TRBJ2-1 NA TRBV7-3 TRBD2 CASSLGSGSSYNEQFF TGTGCCAGCAGCTTAGGTAGCGGGAGCTCCTACAATGAGCAGTTCTTC
TRBJ2-7 NA TRBV19 NA CASSFSVTGYEQYF TGTGCCAGTAGTTTCTCGGTGACTGGCTACGAGCAGTACTTC
TRBJ2-3 NA TRBV7-3 NA CASSADRSDTQYF TGTGCCAGCAGCGCCGACAGGTCGGATACGCAGTATTTT
TRBJ1-1 once TRBV7-2 TRBD1 CASSPQGRQGTEAFF TGTGCCAGCAGCCCCCAAGGACGACAGGGCACTGAAGCTTTCTTT